The sequence of this T cell receptor beta chain was determined in a study of CD8+ T cells in alopecia areata. Extracted from the samples, RNA was reverse transcribed into cDNA to serve as the sequencing template. Assay used: immunoSEQ multiplex PCR; TCRdb lists only in-frame clones, some missing. Among 180,000 or so clones, about 61% were seen once, and the ten largest hold around 16%. Comments on this clone: What it binds is unknown.

As to treatment: oral pan-JAK inhibitor, 5-10 mg twice daily. The study, taken as a whole, reports: Across lesional scalp, and particularly alopecia totalis/universalis, clonality surpassed that of normal scalp.

The sequenced sample was CD4+ T cells sorted from blood, obtained between weeks 55 and 70, from a patient treated with tofacitinib. This receptor was identified in a human donor with alopecia areata.

This CDR3 is CSVGTGGHYGYTF. The CDR3 nucleotides are TGCAGCGTTGGGACAGGGGGTCACTATGGCTACACCTTC. V is TRBV29-1 and J is TRBJ1-2; 10 bases map to TRBD1. The CDR3 sequence is 13 residues long. CDR1 SQVTM and CDR2 ANQGSEA come from the germline V gene. The trim removed 4 bases at V and 3 bases at J, leaving 2 bases unmatched. The full variable domain, in which reference TRBV29-1 and TRBJ1-2 provide the parts outside the CDR3, is SAVISQKPSRDICQRGTSLTIQCQVDSQVTMMFWYRQQPGQSLTLIATANQGSEATYESGFVIDKFPISRPNLTFSTLTVSNMSPEDSSIYLCSVGTGGHYGYTFGSGTRLTVV.